The source of this T cell receptor (beta chain) is a study of blood T cell repertoires in COVID-19 (dated by TCRdb to about 2020). Study-level background: Collaborator samples came from the United States, Italy and Spain and covered acute and convalescent phases of COVID-19. The material from the prospective study consisted of cDNA or gDNA derived from T cells, B-cell-depleted T cells, or PBMCs. Samples came from the ongoing ImmuneRACE study (first 160 participants) plus 1,254 subjects from 6 global collaborators. Sample metadata almost always included a de-identified subject ID, COVID-19 status, age in years and sex. The repertoires were released in a freely available public database intended as a resource for research on the immune response to SARS-CoV-2. Where available, HLA class I and class II types were obtained from metadata supplied by the sample provider rather than from assay-based typing. Deeply sampled blood TCRbeta repertoires from subjects exposed to, actively infected with, or recovered from COVID-19 were included in the dataset. Broader findings and caveats from the paper: The amount of clinical and demographic metadata varied by source and participant and was provided uncurated.

Participants in the prospective study were aged about 18 to 95 years, lived in about two dozen United States geographic areas, and enrolled through a virtual design. Cohort assignment in the prospective study relied on participant-reported clinical history from a screening survey and a study questionnaire. Mobile phlebotomists in the prospective study collected whole blood, serum and a nasopharyngeal or oropharyngeal swab from every participant. Additional blood draws and questionnaires over an approximately 2-month period could optionally be provided by prospective study participants. Before DNA extraction, prospective study blood samples were shipped either frozen or at room temperature. The CDR3 covers 15 residues, taking in both the cysteine and the phenylalanine. The entry retains the CDR3 DNA only, 45 bases that are in frame from base 1. CDR1 SGHRS and CDR2 YFSETQ are derived from the germline V gene. Compared with germline, V lacks 3 bases and J lacks 6 bases; bases without a gene match: 8.

TCRbeta CDR3 regions were amplified from genomic DNA using the immunoSEQ Assay, a bias-controlled multiplex PCR. The original pipeline was this. The number of nucleated cells in each sample was estimated by amplification of reference gene primers within the assay. To quantify the absolute abundance of each unique TCRbeta CDR3 rearrangement, sequence reads were collapsed and filtered. For each sample, productive Simpson clonality was calculated by taking the square root of Simpson's diversity index across productive rearrangements. TCRdb provides this immuneACCESS table in a form limited to in-frame rearrangements. Some clones are lacking; in checked studies, under half of them reflect an unresolved V gene, and why the rest are absent is not known. V and J calls and clone size are those listed in that table; D and trimming were worked out from the DNA. Within this sample are under 250,000 clones, with 65% to 90% of them counted one time only. The ten largest clonotypes hold about 9.8% of the sample.

The table lists this clone with a count of one. The antigen it recognizes is unknown. Base-call qualities are not available, and no considerably larger clone is one nucleotide away. The receptor's source is a woman in her fifties or sixties with acute COVID-19. The chain uses TRBV5-1 and TRBJ1-5; TRBD1 fits 8 bases in the junction. Sequenced: PBMCs or T cells enriched from blood (not recorded which). The CDR3 reads CASSSTGGLGQPQHF. DNA sequence: TGCGCCAGCAGCTCAACAGGGGGTCTGGGTCAGCCCCAGCATTTT.